The clone carrying this T cell receptor (beta chain) occurred a few times. Its specificity is not known. This CDR3 contains 15 residues. Germline V lookup: CDR1 DFQATT, CDR2 SNEGSKA (reference sequence). V lost 3 bases, J lost 4 bases, and 7 bases stayed unmatched. One entry per CDR3 protein results from TCRdb running MiXCR on the RT-PCR reads. The table lists about 520,000 distinct CDR3 sequences, roughly 23% of them singletons. This sample is drawn from a study of response to subunit inactivated influenza vaccine. General study findings and limits: With each seasonal influenza vaccination, the authors suggested, few new T cells are recruited.

The sample consisted of CD4+ T cells sorted from PBMCs, taken roughly 5 days after vaccination. The clonotype comes from a man in his fifties or sixties who received an inactivated influenza vaccine. The chain joins TRBV20-1 to TRBJ2-3; 10 bases are a match to TRBD2. The CDR3 is CSASVPSGSSDTQYF. In DNA, the CDR3 is TGCAGTGCTAGTGTCCCTAGCGGGAGTTCAGATACGCAGTATTTT.